This TCR beta chain was recovered during a study of beta chain bispecific antibodies for T cell cancers (dated by TCRdb to 2020 to 2022). In the study overall: T cells from healthy donors were cocultured with T cell leukemia lines in the presence of bispecific antibodies, after which the depletion of each TRBV family was measured by TRBV sequencing of the surviving cells. Surface TRBV12 (TRBV12-3) was expressed on Jurkat cells, and surface TRBV5-5 was expressed on HPB-ALL cells.

Measured from the cysteine to the phenylalanine, the CDR3 is 18 residues long. Just CDR3 DNA is preserved here, 54 bases in frame from base 1. The germline V gene gives CDR1 as MDHEN and CDR2 as SYDVKM. Trimming removed 1 base from V and 4 bases from J, leaving 22 bases between the germline ends. Libraries incorporated unique molecular identifier barcodes, which were used to quantify clonotypes. Qiagen AllPrep DNA/RNA Micro kits were used to isolate total RNA, and an Agilent TapeStation was used to check RNA quality. TCR beta libraries were constructed by 5' RACE, in which cDNA synthesis was followed by two PCR steps with TCR beta constant-region gene-specific primers. TCR beta libraries were sequenced on an Illumina MiSeq platform. Turning to the authors' computational methods: MIGEC, MiXCR and VDJtools were used to process the reads. Clonotype frequency was computed as the clonotype's share of unique molecular identifiers among all unique molecular identifiers in the sample. Any TRBV gene that IMGT lists as a pseudogene or open reading frame, and is therefore nonfunctional, such as TRBV1, TRBV12-1 and TRBV21, was left out. TCRdb redid the processing of the public reads, applying fastp at Q25 and MiXCR, and retained in-frame beta chains. All rows with the same CDR3 protein become a single entry with the most common DNA and genes. The V and J calls, along with clone size, are taken from TCRdb and not from the paper's own processing. Within this sample are over 20,000 distinct CDR3 sequences, with roughly 2.6% of them counted one time only. The biggest ten clones account for 30% of the sample.

T cells were expanded from blood mononuclear cells with anti-CD3 antibody OKT3 or CD3/CD28 Dynabeads for 2 to 3 days. The culture conditions for expanded T cells were RPMI 1640 plus 10% fetal bovine serum, recombinant human IL-2 (about 97 IU/ml) and IL-7 (about 5 ng/ml). Each coculture mixed approximately 5 x 10^4 target cells and approximately 5 x 10^4 normal T cells with bispecific antibody in roughly 95 ul and was incubated at 37 degrees C for approximately 17 hours. Every bispecific antibody was made of two single-chain variable fragments expressed in a single-chain diabody format with a His tag. Healthy human donors supplied the effector T cells, with peripheral blood mononuclear cells isolated from leukapheresis samples using Ficoll density gradient centrifugation. This clonotype was recorded at least ten times. Which antigen it targets is not known. Base qualities are missing; no much larger clone stands one base away.

Findings and caveats that apply to the study as a whole: Cross-reactivity of the anti-TRBV5-5 antibody with TRBV5-6 was attributed to high sequence similarity between the two genes. Every sequenced sample was a mix of normal T cells and leukemia cell line cells, and most of the targeted TRBV signal originated from the leukemia cells instead of the normal T cells.

This chain joins TRBV28 to TRBJ1-1; TRBD1 could be the D gene, as 6 bases match. This sequence was found in a human donor in good health. Some clones in this sample may be carry-over from other donors' samples. Sequenced material: healthy donor T cells cultured with leukemia cells. Read as DNA, the sequence is TGTGCCAGCAGTTTATTCGGGCAGGTTAACGAGGGGGTCACTGAAGCTTTCTTT. Its protein product is CASSLFGQVNEGVTEAFF.